Here is one T cell receptor (beta chain) with its context. Its specificity is not known. This sample stems from a study of cytomegalovirus exposure and HLA in healthy donors. Overall study results and limits: In a later analysis, compared with equally common non-associated chains, HLA-associated beta chains were more expanded.

The PCR made use of 60 Vbeta and 13 Jbeta primers. Profiled with immunoSEQ multiplex PCR; TCRdb holds only in-frame clones, not every one. This repertoire shows roughly 180,000 clones, around 80% found once; its top ten account for about 7.7%. Sequencing was done on a sample of PBMCs. The TCR sequence derives from a woman aged 40 to 55 in good health and CMV-seropositive.

For the CDR3, the DNA is TGTGCCAGCAGCGGAACAGGGGGCTTTAACTATGGCTACACCTTC. Its protein product is CASSGTGGFNYGYTF. V usage is TRBV11-3 and J usage is TRBJ1-2; 9 bases map to TRBD1. The CDR3 sequence is 15 residues long. V lost 5 bases and J lost 1; bases outside the gene matches: 5. Germline CDR1 and CDR2: SGHNT and YENEEA.